This section outlines one TCR beta chain sequence together with its context. The data were taken from a study of patients and donors after allogeneic stem cell transplantation. TCRdb independently ran MiXCR on the RT-PCR reads; one entry per CDR3 protein. The sample consists of 920,000 or so distinct CDR3 sequences, about 20% of them appearing once. The CDR3 extends over 14 amino acids. Germline V lookup: CDR1 SQVTM, CDR2 ANQGSEA. V lost 7 bases to trimming and J lost 2 bases; unmatched junction nucleotides: 5. This receptor was obtained from a human donor who was either an allogeneic HSCT recipient or a stem cell or donor lymphocyte infusion donor (not recorded which). It is not recorded whose cells these are; they may come from a transplant donor. Sequencing input: blood, either unsorted or a sorted T cell fraction (not recorded which). J is TRBJ2-3 and V is TRBV29-1, with 11 bases aligning to TRBD1. The CDR3 nucleotides read TGCAGCGGGAGGACAGGGGGCTTCACAGATACGCAGTATTTT. Amino acid sequence: CSGRTGGFTDTQYF.